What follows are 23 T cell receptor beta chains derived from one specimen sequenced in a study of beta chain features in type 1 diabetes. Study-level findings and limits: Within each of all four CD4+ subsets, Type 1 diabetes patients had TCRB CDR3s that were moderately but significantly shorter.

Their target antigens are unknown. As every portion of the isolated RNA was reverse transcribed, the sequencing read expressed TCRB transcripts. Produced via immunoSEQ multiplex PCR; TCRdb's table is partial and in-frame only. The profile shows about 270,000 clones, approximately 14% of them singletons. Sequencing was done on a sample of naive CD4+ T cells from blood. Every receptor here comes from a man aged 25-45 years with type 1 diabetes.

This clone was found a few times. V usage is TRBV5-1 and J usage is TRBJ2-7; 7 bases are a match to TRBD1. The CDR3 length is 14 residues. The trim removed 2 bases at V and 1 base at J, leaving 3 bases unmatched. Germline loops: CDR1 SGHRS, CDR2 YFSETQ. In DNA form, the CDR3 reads TGCGCCAGCAGCTTACTACAGGGGTCCTACGAGCAGTACTTC. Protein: CASSLLQGSYEQYF.

CDR3 in amino acids: CASTQSGTSYEQYF. The CDR3 region has the DNA TGCGCCAGCACCCAAAGCGGGACCTCCTACGAGCAGTACTTC. The V and J genes are TRBV5-1 and TRBJ2-7; 7 bases map to TRBD2. The CDR3 sequence is 14 residues long. Germline CDR1 and CDR2: SGHRS and YFSETQ. The V and J ends lost 6 bases and 0 bases, in that order; junction bases with no gene match: 6.

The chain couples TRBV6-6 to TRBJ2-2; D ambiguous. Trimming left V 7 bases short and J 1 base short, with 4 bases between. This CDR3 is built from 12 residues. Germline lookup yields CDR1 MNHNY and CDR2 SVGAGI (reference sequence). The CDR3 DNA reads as TGTGCCAGCAACAGGAACACCGGGGAGCTGTTTTTT. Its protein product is CASNRNTGELFF.

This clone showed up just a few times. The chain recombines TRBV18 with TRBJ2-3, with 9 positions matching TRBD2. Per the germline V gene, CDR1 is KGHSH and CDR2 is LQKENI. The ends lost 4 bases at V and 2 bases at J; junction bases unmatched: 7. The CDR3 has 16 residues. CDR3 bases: TGTGCCAGCTCACTCGGCCCTAGCGGGACCACAGATACGCAGTATTTT. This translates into CASSLGPSGTTDTQYF.

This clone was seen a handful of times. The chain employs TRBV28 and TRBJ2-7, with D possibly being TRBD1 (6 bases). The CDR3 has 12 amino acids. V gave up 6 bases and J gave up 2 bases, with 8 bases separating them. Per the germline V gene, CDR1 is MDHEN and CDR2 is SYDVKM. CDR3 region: CASSGQTYEQYF. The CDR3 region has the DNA TGTGCCAGCAGCGGACAGACCTACGAGCAGTACTTC.

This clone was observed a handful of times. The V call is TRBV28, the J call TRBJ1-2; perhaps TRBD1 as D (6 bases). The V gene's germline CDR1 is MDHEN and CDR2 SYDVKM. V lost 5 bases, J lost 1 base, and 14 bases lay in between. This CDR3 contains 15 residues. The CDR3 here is CASSPHDRLNYGYTF. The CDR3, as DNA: TGTGCCAGCAGTCCCCACGACAGGCTTAACTATGGCTACACCTTC.

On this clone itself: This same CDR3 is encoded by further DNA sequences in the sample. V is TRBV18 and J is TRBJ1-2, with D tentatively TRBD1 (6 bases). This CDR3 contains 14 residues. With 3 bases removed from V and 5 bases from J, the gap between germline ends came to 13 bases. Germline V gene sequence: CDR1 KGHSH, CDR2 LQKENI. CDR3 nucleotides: TGTGCCAGCTCACCCGGACAGACAGATTATGGCTACACCTTC. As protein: CASSPGQTDYGYTF.

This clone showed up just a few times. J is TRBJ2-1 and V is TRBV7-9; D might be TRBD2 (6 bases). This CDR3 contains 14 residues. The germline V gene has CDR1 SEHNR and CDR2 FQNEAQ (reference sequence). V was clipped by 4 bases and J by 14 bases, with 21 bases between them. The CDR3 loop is CASSWTGLLRGEFF. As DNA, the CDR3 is TGTGCCAGCAGCTGGACGGGACTCTTGCGAGGGGAGTTCTTC.

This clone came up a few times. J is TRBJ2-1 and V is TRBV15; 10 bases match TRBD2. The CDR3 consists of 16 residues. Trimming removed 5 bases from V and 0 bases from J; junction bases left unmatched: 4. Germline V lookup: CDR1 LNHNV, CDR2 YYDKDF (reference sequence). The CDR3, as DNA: TGTGCCACCAGCGCCGGACTAGCGGCCTCCTACAATGAGCAGTTCTTC. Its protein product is CATSAGLAASYNEQFF.

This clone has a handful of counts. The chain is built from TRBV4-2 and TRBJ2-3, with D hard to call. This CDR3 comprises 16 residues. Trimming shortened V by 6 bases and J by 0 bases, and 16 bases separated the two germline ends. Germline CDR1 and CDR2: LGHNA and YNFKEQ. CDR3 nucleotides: TGTGCCAGCAGATACACCTCCGGAGTTAGCACAGATACGCAGTATTTT. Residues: CASRYTSGVSTDTQYF.

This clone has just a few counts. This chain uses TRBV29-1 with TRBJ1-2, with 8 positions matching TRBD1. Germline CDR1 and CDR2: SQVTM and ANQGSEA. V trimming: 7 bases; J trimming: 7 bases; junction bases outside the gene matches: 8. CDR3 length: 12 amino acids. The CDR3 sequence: CSGIRGPGGYTF. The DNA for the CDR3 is TGCAGCGGGATCAGGGGGCCTGGTGGCTACACCTTC.

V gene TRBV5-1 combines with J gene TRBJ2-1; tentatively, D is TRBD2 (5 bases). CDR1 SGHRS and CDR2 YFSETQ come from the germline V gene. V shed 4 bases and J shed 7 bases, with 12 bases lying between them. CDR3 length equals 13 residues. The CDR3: CASSLGSGNEQFF. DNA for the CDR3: TGCGCCAGCAGCCTGGGAAGCGGAAATGAGCAGTTCTTC.

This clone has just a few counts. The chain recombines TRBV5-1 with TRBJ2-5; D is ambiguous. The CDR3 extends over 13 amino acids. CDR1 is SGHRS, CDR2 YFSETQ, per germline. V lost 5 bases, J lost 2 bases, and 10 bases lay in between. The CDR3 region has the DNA TGCGCCAGCAGTACTATACCACAAGAGACCCAGTACTTC. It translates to CASSTIPQETQYF. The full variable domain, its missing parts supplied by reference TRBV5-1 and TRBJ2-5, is KAGVTQTPRYLIKTRGQQVTLSCSPISGHRSVSWYQQTPGQGLQFLFEYFSETQRNKGNFPGRFSGRQFSNSRSEMNVSTLELGDSALYLCASSTIPQETQYFGPGTRLLVL.

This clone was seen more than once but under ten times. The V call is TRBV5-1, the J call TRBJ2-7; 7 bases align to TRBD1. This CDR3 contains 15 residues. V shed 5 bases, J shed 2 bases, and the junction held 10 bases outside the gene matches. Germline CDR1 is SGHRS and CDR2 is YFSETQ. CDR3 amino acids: CASSFAGTVAYEQYF. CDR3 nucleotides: TGCGCCAGCAGTTTCGCCGGGACAGTAGCCTACGAGCAGTACTTC.

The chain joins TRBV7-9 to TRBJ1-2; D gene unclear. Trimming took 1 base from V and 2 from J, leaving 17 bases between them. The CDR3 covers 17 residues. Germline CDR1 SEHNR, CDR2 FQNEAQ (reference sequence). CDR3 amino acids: CASSLGEGRDWNYGYTF. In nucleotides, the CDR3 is TGTGCCAGCAGCTTAGGCGAAGGGAGAGACTGGAACTATGGCTACACCTTC.

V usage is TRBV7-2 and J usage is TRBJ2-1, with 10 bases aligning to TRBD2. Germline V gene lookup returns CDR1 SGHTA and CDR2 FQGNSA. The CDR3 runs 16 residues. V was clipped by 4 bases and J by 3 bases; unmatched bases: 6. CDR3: CASSYASGRLYNEQFF. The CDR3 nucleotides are TGTGCCAGCAGCTACGCTAGCGGGAGACTCTACAATGAGCAGTTCTTC.

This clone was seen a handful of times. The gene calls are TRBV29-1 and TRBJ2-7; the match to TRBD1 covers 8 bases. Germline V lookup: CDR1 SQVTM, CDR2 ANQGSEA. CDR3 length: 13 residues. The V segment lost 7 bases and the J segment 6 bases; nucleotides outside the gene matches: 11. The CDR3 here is CSANRQGSLEQYF. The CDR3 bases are TGCAGCGCGAACAGACAGGGGTCACTCGAGCAGTACTTC.

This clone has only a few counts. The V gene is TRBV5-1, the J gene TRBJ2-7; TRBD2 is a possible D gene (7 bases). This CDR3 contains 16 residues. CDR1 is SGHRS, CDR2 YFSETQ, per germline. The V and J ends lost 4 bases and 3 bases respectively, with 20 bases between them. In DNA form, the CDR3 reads TGCGCCAGCAGCCCGAGGGGGGGAGGATTGCGCTACGAGCAGTACTTC. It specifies CASSPRGGGLRYEQYF.

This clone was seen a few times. This chain's CDR3 is CASSRGQGTNTGELFF. In DNA form, the CDR3 reads TGCGCCAGCAGCCGGGGACAGGGAACGAACACCGGGGAGCTGTTTTTT. The chain carries TRBV4-1 and TRBJ2-2; 9 bases are a match to TRBD1. With 4 bases clipped from V and 0 bases from J, the junction kept 3 bases outside the gene matches. CDR3 size: 16 residues. Germline lookup yields CDR1 MGHRA and CDR2 YSYEKL.

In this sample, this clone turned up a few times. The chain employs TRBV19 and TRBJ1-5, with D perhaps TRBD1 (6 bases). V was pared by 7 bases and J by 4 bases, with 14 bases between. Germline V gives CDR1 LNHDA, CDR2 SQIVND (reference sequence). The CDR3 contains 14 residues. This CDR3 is CASTIWGPNQPQHF. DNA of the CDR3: TGTGCCAGTACCATATGGGGGCCGAATCAGCCCCAGCATTTT.

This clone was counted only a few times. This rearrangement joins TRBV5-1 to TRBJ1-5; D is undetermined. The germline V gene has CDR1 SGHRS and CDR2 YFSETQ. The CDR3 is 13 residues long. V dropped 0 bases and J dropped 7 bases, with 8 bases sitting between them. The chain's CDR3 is CASSLAPSQPQHF. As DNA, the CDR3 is TGCGCCAGCAGCTTGGCTCCGTCCCAGCCCCAGCATTTT. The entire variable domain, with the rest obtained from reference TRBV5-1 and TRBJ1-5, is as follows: KAGVTQTPRYLIKTRGQQVTLSCSPISGHRSVSWYQQTPGQGLQFLFEYFSETQRNKGNFPGRFSGRQFSNSRSEMNVSTLELGDSALYLCASSLAPSQPQHFGDGTRLSIL.

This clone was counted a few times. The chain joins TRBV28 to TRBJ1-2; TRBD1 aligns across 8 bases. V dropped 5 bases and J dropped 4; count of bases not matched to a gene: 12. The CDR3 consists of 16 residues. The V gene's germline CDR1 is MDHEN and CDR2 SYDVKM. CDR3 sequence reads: CASSPWTGQLLYGYTF. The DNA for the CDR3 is TGTGCCAGCAGTCCATGGACAGGGCAGTTACTCTATGGCTACACCTTC.

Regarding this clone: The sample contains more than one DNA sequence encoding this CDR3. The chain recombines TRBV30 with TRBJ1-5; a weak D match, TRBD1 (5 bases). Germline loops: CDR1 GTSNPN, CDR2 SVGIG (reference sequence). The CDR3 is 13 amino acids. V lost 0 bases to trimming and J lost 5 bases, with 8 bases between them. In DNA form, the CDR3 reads TGTGCCTGGAGTGTACGGGGGGATCAGCCCCAGCATTTT. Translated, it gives CAWSVRGDQPQHF.